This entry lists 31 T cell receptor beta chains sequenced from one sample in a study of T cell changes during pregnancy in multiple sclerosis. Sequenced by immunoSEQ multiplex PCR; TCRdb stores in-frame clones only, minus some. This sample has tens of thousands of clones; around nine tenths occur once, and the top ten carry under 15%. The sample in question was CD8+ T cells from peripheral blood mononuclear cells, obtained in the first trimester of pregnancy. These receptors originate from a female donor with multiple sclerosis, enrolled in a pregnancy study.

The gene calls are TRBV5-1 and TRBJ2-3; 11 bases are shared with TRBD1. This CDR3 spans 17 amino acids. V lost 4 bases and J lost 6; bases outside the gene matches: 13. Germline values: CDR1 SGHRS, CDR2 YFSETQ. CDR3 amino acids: CASSEGLRDRGFDTQYF. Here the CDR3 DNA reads TGCGCCAGCAGCGAGGGCCTCCGGGACAGGGGGTTCGATACGCAGTATTTT.

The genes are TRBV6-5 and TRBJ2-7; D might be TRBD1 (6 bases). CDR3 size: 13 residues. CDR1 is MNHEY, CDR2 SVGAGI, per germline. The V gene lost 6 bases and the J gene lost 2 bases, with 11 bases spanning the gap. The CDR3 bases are TGTGCCAGCAGGCGGACAGAGACCTACGAGCAGTACTTC. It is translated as CASRRTETYEQYF.

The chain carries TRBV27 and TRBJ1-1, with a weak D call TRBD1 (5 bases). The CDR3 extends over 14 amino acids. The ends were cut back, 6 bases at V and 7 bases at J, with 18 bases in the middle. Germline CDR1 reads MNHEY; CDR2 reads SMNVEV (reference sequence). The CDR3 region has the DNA TGTGCCAGCAGAACCGACAGCAAGGCATTTGAAGCTTTCTTT. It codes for CASRTDSKAFEAFF.

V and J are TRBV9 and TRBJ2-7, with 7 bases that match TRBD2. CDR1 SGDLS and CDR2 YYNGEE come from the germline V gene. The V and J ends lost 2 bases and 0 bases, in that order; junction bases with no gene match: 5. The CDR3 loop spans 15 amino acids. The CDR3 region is CASSVEGGSSYEQYF. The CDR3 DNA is TGTGCCAGCAGCGTTGAGGGCGGGAGCTCCTACGAGCAGTACTTC.

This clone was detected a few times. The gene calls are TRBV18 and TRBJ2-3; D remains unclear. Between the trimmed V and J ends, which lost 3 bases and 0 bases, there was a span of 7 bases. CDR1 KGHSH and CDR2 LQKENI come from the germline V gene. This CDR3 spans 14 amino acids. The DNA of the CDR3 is TGTGCCAGCTCACCGGTTACTAGCACAGATACGCAGTATTTT. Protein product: CASSPVTSTDTQYF.

CDR3 nucleotide sequence: TGTGCCAGCAGTTACTCAGGGATCAATGAGCAGTTCTTC. It specifies CASSYSGINEQFF. V gene TRBV27 combines with J gene TRBJ2-1, with a possible D match to TRBD1 (5 bases). Deletions cut 4 bases from V and 6 bases from J, with 10 bases between. CDR1 is MNHEY, CDR2 SMNVEV, per germline (reference sequence). CDR3 size: 13 residues.

The CDR3 nucleotides read TGTGCCAGCAGCTACCGGGACACCAATCAGCCCCAGCATTTT. It specifies CASSYRDTNQPQHF. This sequence joins TRBV7-9 and TRBJ1-5, with D perhaps TRBD1 (6 bases). In germline, CDR1 is SEHNR, CDR2 FQNEAQ (reference sequence). V lost 4 bases, J lost 3 bases, and 10 bases lay in between. The CDR3 sequence is 14 residues long.

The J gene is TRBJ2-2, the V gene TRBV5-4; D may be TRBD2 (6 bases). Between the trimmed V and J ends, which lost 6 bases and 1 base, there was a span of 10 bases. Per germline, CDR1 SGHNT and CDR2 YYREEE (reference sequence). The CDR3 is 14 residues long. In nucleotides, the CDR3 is TGTGCCAGCACAGAGGGAGGGAACACCGGGGAGCTGTTTTTT. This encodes CASTEGGNTGELFF.

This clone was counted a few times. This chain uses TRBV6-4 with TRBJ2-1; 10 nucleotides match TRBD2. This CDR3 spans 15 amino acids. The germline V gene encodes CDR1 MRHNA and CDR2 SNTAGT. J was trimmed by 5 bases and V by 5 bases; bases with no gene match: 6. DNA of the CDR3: TGTGCCAGCAGTCCCCTAGCGGGAGACCACAATGAGCAGTTCTTC. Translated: CASSPLAGDHNEQFF.

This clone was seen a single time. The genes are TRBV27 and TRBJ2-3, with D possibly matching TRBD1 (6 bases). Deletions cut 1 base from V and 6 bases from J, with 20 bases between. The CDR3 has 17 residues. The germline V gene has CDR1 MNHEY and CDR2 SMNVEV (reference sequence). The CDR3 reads CASSLYPGAIKGDTQYF. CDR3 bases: TGTGCCAGCAGTTTATATCCAGGGGCCATAAAAGGGGATACGCAGTATTTT.

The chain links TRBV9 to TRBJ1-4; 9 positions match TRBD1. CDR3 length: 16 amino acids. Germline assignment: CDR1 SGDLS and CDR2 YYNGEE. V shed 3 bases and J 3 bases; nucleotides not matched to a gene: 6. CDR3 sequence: CASSGGGQGPNEKLFF. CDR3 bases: TGTGCCAGCAGCGGTGGGGGACAGGGACCTAATGAAAAACTGTTTTTT.

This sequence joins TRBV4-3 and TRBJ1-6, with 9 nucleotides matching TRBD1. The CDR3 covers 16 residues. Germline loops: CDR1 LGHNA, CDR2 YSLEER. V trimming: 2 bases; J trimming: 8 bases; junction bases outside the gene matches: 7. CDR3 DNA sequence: TGCGCCAGCAGCCAAATACAGGGGGCGGTGGATTCACCCCTCCACTTT. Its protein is CASSQIQGAVDSPLHF.

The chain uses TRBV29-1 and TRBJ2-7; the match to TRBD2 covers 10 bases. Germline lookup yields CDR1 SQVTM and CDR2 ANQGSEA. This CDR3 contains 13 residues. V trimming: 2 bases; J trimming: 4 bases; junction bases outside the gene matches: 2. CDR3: CSVELAGAYEQYF. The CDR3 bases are TGCAGCGTTGAACTAGCGGGAGCGTACGAGCAGTACTTC.

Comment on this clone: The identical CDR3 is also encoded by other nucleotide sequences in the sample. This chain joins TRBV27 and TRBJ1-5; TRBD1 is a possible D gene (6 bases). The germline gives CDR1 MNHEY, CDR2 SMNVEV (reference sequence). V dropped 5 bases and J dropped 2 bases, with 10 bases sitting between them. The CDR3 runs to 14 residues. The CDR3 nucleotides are TGTGCCAGCAGTATGACAGGAGGCAATCAGCCCCAGCATTTT. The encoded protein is CASSMTGGNQPQHF.

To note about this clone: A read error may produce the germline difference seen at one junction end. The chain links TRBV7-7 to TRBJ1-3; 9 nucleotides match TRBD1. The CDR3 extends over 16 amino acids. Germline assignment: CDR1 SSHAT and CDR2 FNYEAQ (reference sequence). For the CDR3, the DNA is TGTGCTAGCAGCCCAGGGACAGGGAGCTCTGGAAACACCATATATTTT. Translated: CASSPGTGSSGNTIYF.

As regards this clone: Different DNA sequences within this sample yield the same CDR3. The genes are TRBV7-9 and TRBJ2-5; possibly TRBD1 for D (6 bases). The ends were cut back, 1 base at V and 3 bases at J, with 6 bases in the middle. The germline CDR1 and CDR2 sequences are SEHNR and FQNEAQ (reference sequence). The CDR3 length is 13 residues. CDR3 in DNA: TGTGCCAGCAGCTTAGACAGGGAAGAGACCCAGTACTTC. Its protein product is CASSLDREETQYF.

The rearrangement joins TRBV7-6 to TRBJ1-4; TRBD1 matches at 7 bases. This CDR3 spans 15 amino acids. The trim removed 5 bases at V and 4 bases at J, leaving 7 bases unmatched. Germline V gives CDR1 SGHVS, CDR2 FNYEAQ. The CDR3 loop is CASSPERQGNEKLFF. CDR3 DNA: TGTGCCAGCAGCCCCGAGAGACAGGGTAATGAAAAACTGTTTTTT.

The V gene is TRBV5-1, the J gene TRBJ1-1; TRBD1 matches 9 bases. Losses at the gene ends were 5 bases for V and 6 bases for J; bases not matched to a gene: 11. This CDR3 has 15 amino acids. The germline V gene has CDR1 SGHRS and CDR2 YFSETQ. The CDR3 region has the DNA TGCGCCAGCAGGGATCCCGGGACAGGGCAACCTGAAGCTTTCTTT. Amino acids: CASRDPGTGQPEAFF.

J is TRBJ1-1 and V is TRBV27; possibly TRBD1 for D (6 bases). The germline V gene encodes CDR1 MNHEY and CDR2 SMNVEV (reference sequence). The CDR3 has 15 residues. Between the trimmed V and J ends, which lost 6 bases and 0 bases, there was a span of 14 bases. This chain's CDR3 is CASRRTVGMNTEAFF. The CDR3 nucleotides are TGTGCCAGCAGGAGGACAGTCGGTATGAACACTGAAGCTTTCTTT.

The CDR3 here is CASSGQLSSSYNEQFF. The CDR3 coding sequence is TGTGCCAGTAGCGGACAGTTGTCGAGCTCCTACAATGAGCAGTTCTTC. The chain couples TRBV19 to TRBJ2-1; D may be TRBD1 (6 bases). Trimming stripped 6 bases from V and 0 bases from J, with 15 bases between. Per germline, CDR1 LNHDA and CDR2 SQIVND (reference sequence). CDR3 length equals 16 residues. The full variable domain, in which reference TRBV19 and TRBJ2-1 provide the parts outside the CDR3, is DGGITQSPKYLFRKEGQNVTLSCEQNLNHDAMYWYRQDPGQGLRLIYYSQIVNDFQKGDIAEGYSVSREKKESFPLTVTSAQKNPTAFYLCASSGQLSSSYNEQFFGPGTRLTVL.

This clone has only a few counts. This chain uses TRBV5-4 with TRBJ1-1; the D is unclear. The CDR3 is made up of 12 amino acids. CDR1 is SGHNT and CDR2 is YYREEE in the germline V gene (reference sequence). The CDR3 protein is CVSTAGNTEAFF. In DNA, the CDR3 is TGTGTTTCCACCGCAGGGAACACTGAAGCTTTCTTT.

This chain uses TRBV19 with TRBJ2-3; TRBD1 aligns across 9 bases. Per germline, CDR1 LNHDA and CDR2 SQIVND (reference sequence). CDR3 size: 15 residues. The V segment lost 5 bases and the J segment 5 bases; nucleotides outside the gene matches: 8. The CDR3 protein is CASSPTGGAGDTQYF. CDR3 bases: TGTGCCAGTAGTCCAACAGGGGGCGCGGGAGATACGCAGTATTTT. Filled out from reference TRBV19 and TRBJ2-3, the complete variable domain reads DGGITQSPKYLFRKEGQNVTLSCEQNLNHDAMYWYRQDPGQGLRLIYYSQIVNDFQKGDIAEGYSVSREKKESFPLTVTSAQKNPTAFYLCASSPTGGAGDTQYFGPGTRLTVL.

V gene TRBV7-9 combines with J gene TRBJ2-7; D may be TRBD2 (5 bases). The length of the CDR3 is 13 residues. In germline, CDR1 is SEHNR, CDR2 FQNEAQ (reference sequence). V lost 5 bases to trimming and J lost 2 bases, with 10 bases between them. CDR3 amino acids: CASSSGLPYEQYF. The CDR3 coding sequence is TGTGCCAGCAGCAGCGGACTGCCCTACGAGCAGTACTTC.

In DNA form, the CDR3 reads TGCGCCAGCAGCCTACGGACAGATCATTACGAGCAGTACTTC. It translates to CASSLRTDHYEQYF. V gene TRBV4-1 combines with J gene TRBJ2-7; possibly TRBD1 for D (6 bases). CDR3 length: 14 residues. Trimming removed 4 bases from V and 4 bases from J, with 14 bases in between. Germline V gene lookup returns CDR1 MGHRA and CDR2 YSYEKL.

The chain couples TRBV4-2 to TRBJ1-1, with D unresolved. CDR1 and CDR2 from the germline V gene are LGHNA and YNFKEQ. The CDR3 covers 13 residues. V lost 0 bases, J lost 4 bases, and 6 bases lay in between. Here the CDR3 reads CASSQELGTEAFF. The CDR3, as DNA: TGTGCCAGCAGCCAAGAACTCGGCACTGAAGCTTTCTTT.

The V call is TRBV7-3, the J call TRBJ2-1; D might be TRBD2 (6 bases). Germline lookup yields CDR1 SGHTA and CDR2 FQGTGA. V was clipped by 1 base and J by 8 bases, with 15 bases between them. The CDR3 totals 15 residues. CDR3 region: CASSLKLGGIDEQFF. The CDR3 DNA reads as TGTGCCAGCAGCTTAAAACTTGGAGGGATCGATGAGCAGTTCTTC.

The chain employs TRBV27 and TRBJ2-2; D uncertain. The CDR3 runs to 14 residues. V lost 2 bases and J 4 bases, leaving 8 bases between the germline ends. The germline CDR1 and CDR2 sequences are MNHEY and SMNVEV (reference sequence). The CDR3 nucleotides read TGTGCCAGCAGTTTACAGGTTCGCACCGGGGAGCTGTTTTTT. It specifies CASSLQVRTGELFF.

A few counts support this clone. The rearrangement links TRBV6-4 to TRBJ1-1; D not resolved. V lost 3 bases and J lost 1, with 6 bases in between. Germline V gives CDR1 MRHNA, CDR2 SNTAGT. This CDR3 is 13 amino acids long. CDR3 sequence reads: CASSERENTEAFF. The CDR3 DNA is TGTGCCAGCAGTGAGAGAGAGAACACTGAAGCTTTCTTT.

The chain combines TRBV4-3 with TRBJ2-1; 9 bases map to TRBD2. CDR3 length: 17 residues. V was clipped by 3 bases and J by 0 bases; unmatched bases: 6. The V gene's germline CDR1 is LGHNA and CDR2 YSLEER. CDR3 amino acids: CASSQDHSGSSYNEQFF. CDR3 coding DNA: TGCGCCAGCAGCCAGGACCATAGCGGGAGCTCCTACAATGAGCAGTTCTTC.

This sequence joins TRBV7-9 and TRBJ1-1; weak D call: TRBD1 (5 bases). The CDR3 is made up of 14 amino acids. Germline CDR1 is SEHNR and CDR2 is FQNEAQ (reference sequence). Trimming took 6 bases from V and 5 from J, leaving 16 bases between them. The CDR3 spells CASRPPQGWTEAFF. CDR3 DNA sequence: TGTGCCAGCAGACCACCGCAGGGATGGACTGAAGCTTTCTTT.

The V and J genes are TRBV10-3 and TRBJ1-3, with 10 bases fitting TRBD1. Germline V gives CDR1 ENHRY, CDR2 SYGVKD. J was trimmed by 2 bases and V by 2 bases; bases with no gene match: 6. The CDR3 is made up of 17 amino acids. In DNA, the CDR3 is TGTGCCATCAGTGAGCATATAGACAGGGGGCCTGGAAACACCATATATTTT. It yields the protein CAISEHIDRGPGNTIYF.